This entry describes one TCR beta chain. The antigen it recognizes is unknown. Per-base quality was not reported, and no clone a single base away is much larger than it. The sample is drawn from a study of T cell responses to AZD1222 COVID-19 vaccine (dated by TCRdb to the early 2020s). Some background on the complete study: Because spike-specific TCR depth and breadth did not differ between the two schedules, AZD1222 recipients who got a second dose at roughly 4 weeks were pooled with those who got a second dose at roughly 12 weeks. A total of about 230 trial participants underwent TCR sequencing, of whom about 200 received two doses of AZD1222 and about 25 received two doses of the MenACWY control vaccine. Trial participants were enrolled by age into subgroups of 18-55, 56-69 and 70-plus years, and around 140, 26 and 57 TCR-sequenced participants, respectively, were included in these subgroups. Overall results and qualifications from the work: After two AZD1222 doses, spike-specific TCR breadth and depth were significantly higher than at day 0 and than in MenACWY recipients. Reportedly, close to half of the unique spike-specific TCRs recognized epitopes lying outside the regions that are mutated in the B.1.351 and B.1.1.7 variants. Participants were mostly white British and included more females than males, and it was suggested by the authors that clonal diversity may have been underestimated. Conclusions about previously exposed vaccinees are limited because only six or seven AZD1222 recipients were SARS-CoV-2 seropositive at baseline. The 56-69-year group was small, and its depth increase did not reach significance, likely because of low power. No day 14 peak-response samples were available, so repertoires were characterized only after the peak T cell response. The vaccine-associated CD4 TCRs covered the entire spike protein, and the dominant responses fell in regions 160-218 and 743-854.

The CDR3 regions of human TCRbeta chains were analyzed by immunosequencing. Concerning the study's data processing: Repertoire TCRs were checked for matches against a reference library of SARS-CoV-2-specific TCRs that had been generated using the MIRA antigen-specificity platform. Breadth meant the fraction of unique TCRs that were SARS-CoV-2-associated, whereas depth meant the fraction of total T cells that were SARS-CoV-2-associated. Using the MIRA data, each spike-specific TCR was mapped to the spike region that the TCR reacts to and placed in a CD4 or CD8 class. Log10-transformed breadth and depth values were compared by one-way ANOVA with Sidak's multiple comparisons tests. TCRdb took over this immuneACCESS table, retaining in-frame rearrangements with V and J assigned. Such tables are incomplete; in checked studies, under half of the missing clones stem from an unresolved V gene, and the remainder is unexplained. D and trimming were read from the DNA, whereas the V and J calls and clone size are those reported in that table. This sample holds more than 95,000 clones; more than 85% were observed only once. The ten most abundant clones make up 6.5% to 9% of the sample.

In the germline V gene, CDR1 corresponds to MNHEY and CDR2 to SVGAGI. The V end loses 6 bases and the J end loses 4 bases, and a stretch of 16 bases separates them. The CDR3 runs 15 amino acids, cysteine and phenylalanine included. Solely the CDR3 DNA is kept, with 45 bases framed from the first base. Interpreted using the paper, the time point label stands for: baseline before first vaccination. Samples from vaccinated people were obtained from the UK trials COV001 and COV002, which included a single-blind randomized controlled phase 2/3 trial of AZD1222 (ChAdOx1 nCoV-19) in healthy adults. For TCRbeta chain sequencing, PBMC samples were collected from trial participants at day 0 and at day 28 after the second dose.

The sequencing here drew on peripheral blood, taken on day 0 of AZD1222 vaccination. The TCR comes from an adult in good health. The receptor chain draws on TRBV6-5 and TRBJ1-5; there is no confident call for the D gene. The DNA sequence is TGTGCCAGCAGCTCCCAGGAGACATTTAATCAGCCCCAGCATTTT. This encodes CASSSQETFNQPQHF.